The 10 T cell receptor beta chains reported below all come from one sample, sequenced in a study of blood T cell repertoires in COVID-19 (dated by TCRdb to about 2020). Library generation was performed with the immunoSEQ multiplex PCR assay. TCRdb limited this immuneACCESS table to in-frame rearrangements with V and J called. A share of clones is missing; checked studies link under half to unresolved V genes, and the rest is unexplained. This sample gives more than 250,000 clones in total; 86% of them show up just once. The top ten constitute approximately 2.2% of the sample. The sample was peripheral blood. All receptors derive from a woman aged 25 to 39 who had recovered from COVID-19.

The rearrangement links TRBV18 to TRBJ1-5; D is perhaps TRBD1 (5 bases). Trimming left V 3 bases short and J 6 bases short, with 12 bases between. There are 14 residues in the CDR3. Germline CDR1 and CDR2: KGHSH and LQKENI. CDR3 region: CASSPRQGGQPQHF. In DNA, the CDR3 is TGTGCCAGCTCACCTAGGCAGGGCGGTCAGCCCCAGCATTTT.

The chain uses TRBV27 and TRBJ1-4; possibly TRBD1 for D (5 bases). The germline V gene encodes CDR1 MNHEY and CDR2 SMNVEV (reference sequence). V lost 5 bases and J 6 bases, leaving 16 bases between the germline ends. There are 15 residues in the CDR3. In DNA, the CDR3 is TGTGCCAGCAGTCCTTGGGGGGGTCGGGATGAAAAACTGTTTTTT. Protein: CASSPWGGRDEKLFF.

The V gene is TRBV6-5, the J gene TRBJ2-2, with 10 bases that match TRBD2. This CDR3 is built from 16 residues. J gave up 5 bases and V 2 bases, and 5 bases lay outside the gene matches. Germline loops: CDR1 MNHEY, CDR2 SVGAGI. The CDR3 DNA reads as TGTGCCAGCAGTTACAAGGGACTAGCGATAACCGGGGAGCTGTTTTTT. It specifies CASSYKGLAITGELFF.

The chain uses TRBV7-9 and TRBJ2-3; D is undetermined. V lost 0 bases and J 2 bases, leaving 15 bases between the germline ends. This CDR3 is 17 amino acids long. Germline assignment: CDR1 SEHNR and CDR2 FQNEAQ (reference sequence). For the CDR3, the DNA is TGTGCCAGCAGCTTAGCAACGTCTAATTATTTCACAGATACGCAGTATTTT. It yields the protein CASSLATSNYFTDTQYF.

The chain carries TRBV3-1 (or the pseudogene TRBV3-2) and TRBJ2-5; possibly TRBD1 for D (6 bases). The CDR3 runs 15 residues. V lost 1 base, J lost 1 base, and 10 bases lay in between. The germline V gene encodes CDR1 LGHDT and CDR2 YNNKEL (reference sequence). The CDR3 spells CASSQVWTAQETQYF. The CDR3 nucleotides are TGTGCCAGCAGCCAAGTTTGGACAGCCCAAGAGACCCAGTACTTC.

The chain uses TRBV19 and TRBJ1-2; D unresolved. Germline CDR1 LNHDA, CDR2 SQIVND (reference sequence). CDR3 length: 14 residues. Trimming took off 1 base at V and 2 bases at J, with 8 bases between the two ends. CDR3 DNA: TGTGCCAGTAGTATAGTTGGGAGGAACTATGGCTACACCTTC. It is translated as CASSIVGRNYGYTF.

The chain recombines TRBV6-6 with TRBJ1-4; 8 bases fit TRBD1. The CDR3 covers 15 residues. The germline V gene encodes CDR1 MNHNY and CDR2 SVGAGI (reference sequence). V lost 8 bases, J lost 10 bases, and 15 bases stayed unmatched. CDR3 bases: TGTGCCAGCGACGGATCAGACAGGGGAGGCAGAAAACTGTTTTTT. As protein: CASDGSDRGGRKLFF.

The chain recombines TRBV11-2 with TRBJ1-2; the match to TRBD1 covers 7 bases. Germline CDR1 reads SGHAT; CDR2 reads FQNNGV. V lost 6 bases, J lost 3 bases, and 7 bases stayed unmatched. The CDR3 extends over 14 amino acids. Written as DNA, the CDR3 is TGTGCCAGCAGGCAGTTACAGGGGTACTATGGCTACACCTTC. This translates into CASRQLQGYYGYTF.

The chain employs TRBV6-1 and TRBJ1-2; D not certain. With 1 base removed from V and 5 bases from J, the gap between germline ends came to 5 bases. Germline CDR1 MNHNS, CDR2 SASEGT. The CDR3 is made up of 12 amino acids. The CDR3 sequence is CASSEVRYGYTF. The CDR3 DNA is TGTGCCAGCAGTGAAGTACGGTATGGCTACACCTTC.

The rearrangement joins TRBV9 to TRBJ2-2; 8 positions match TRBD2. The CDR3 sequence is 15 residues long. Germline V gives CDR1 SGDLS, CDR2 YYNGEE. The J segment lost 1 base and the V segment lost 3 bases, leaving 2 bases of the junction unmatched. The CDR3, as DNA: TGTGCCAGCAGCGAGCTAGCGGGGAACACCGGGGAGCTGTTTTTT. It yields the protein CASSELAGNTGELFF.